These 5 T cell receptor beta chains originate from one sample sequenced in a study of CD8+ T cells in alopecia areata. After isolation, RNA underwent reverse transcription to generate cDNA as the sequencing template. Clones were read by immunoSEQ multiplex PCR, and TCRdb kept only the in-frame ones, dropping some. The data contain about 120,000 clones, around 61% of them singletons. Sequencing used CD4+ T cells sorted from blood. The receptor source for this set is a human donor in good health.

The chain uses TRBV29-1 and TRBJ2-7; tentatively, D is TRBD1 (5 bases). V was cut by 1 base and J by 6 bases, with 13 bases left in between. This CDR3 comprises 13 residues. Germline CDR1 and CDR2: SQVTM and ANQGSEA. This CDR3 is CSVEARVEFEQYF. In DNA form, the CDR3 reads TGCAGCGTTGAAGCCAGGGTAGAGTTCGAGCAGTACTTC.

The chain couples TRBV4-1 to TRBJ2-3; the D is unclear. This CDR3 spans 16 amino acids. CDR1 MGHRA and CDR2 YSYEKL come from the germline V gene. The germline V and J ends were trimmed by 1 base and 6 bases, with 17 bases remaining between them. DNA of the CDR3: TGCGCCAGCAGCCAAGGCTTAAGCCCTCGCGCCGATACGCAGTATTTT. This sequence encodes CASSQGLSPRADTQYF.

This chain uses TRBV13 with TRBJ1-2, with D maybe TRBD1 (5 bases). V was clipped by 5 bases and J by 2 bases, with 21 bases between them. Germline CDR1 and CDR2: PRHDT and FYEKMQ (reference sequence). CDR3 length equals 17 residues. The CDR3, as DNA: TGTGCCAGCAGCCGGGGGACCACCGGGACTGAGAACTATGGCTACACCTTC. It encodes CASSRGTTGTENYGYTF.

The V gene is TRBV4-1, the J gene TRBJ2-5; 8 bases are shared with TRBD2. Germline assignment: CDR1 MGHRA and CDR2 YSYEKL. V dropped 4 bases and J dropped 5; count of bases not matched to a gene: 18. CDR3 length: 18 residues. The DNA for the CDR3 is TGCGCCAGCAGCCTCCTTTTCCAGCGGGGGCCTTTTGCGGAGACCCAGTACTTC. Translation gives CASSLLFQRGPFAETQYF.

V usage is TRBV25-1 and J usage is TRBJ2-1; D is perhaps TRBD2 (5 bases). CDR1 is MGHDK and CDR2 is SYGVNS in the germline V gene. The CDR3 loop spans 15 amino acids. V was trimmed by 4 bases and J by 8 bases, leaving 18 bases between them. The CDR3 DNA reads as TGTGCCAGCAGTGTCCGGTCTTTGGGGAGAGATGAGCAGTTCTTC. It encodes CASSVRSLGRDEQFF.